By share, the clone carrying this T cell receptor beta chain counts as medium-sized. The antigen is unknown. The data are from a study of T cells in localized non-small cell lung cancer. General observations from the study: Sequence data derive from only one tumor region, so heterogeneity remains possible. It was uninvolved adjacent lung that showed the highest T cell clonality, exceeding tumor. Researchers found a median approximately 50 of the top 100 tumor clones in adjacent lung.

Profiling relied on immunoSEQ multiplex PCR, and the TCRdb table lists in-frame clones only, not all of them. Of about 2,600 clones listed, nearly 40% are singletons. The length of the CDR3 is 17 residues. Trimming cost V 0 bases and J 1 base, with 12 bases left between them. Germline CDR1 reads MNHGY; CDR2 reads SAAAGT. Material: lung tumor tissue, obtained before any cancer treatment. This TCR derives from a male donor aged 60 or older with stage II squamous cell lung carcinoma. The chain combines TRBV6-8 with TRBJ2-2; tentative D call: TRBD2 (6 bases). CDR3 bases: TGTGCCAGCAGTTACTCGATTGGAGGGGTGAACACCGGGGAGCTGTTTTTT. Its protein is CASSYSIGGVNTGELFF.